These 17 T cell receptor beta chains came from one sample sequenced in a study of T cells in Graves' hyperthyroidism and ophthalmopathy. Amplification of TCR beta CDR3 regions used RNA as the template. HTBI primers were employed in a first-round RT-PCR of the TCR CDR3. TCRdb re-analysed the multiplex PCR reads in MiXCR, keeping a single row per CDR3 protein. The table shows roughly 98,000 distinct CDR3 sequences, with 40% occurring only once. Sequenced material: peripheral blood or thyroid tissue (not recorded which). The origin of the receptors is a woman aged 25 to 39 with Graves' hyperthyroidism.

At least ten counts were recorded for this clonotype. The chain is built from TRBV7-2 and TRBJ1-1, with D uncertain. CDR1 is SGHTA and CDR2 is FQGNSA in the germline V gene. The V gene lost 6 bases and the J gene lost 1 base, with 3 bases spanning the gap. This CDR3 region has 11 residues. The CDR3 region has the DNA TGTGCCAGCAGATGGAACACTGAAGCTTTCTTT. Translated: CASRWNTEAFF.

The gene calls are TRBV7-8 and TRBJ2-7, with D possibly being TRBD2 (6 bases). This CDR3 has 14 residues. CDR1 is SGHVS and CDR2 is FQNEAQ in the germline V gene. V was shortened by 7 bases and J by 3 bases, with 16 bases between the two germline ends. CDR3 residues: CASTDETSHYEQYF. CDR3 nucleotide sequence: TGTGCCAGCACCGATGAGACTAGTCACTACGAGCAGTACTTC.

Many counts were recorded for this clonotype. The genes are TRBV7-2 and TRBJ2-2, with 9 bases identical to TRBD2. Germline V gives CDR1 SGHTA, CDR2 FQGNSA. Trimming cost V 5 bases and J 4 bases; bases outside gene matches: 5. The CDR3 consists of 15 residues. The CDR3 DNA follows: TGTGCCAGCAGCCTTAGCGGGAGATCCACCGGGGAGCTGTTTTTT. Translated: CASSLSGRSTGELFF. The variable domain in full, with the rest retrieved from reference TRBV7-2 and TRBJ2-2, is GAGVSQSPSNKVTEKGKDVELRCDPISGHTALYWYRQSLGQGLEFLIYFQGNSAPDKSGLPSDRFSAERTGGSVSTLTIQRTQQEDSAVYLCASSLSGRSTGELFFGEGSRLTVL.

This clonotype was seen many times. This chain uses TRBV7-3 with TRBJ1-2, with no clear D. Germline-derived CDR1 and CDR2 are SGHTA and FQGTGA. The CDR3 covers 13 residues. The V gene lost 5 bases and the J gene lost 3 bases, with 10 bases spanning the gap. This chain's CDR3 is CASSVDPYYGYTF. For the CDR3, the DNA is TGTGCCAGCAGCGTAGACCCTTACTATGGCTACACCTTC. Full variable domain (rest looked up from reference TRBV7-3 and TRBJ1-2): GAGVSQTPSNKVTEKGKYVELRCDPISGHTALYWYRQSLGQGPEFLIYFQGTGAADDSGLPNDRFFAVRPEGSVSTLKIQRTERGDSAVYLCASSVDPYYGYTFGSGTRLTVV.

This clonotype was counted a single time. This CDR3 reads CASSLQPFGDTMPHEQYF. CDR3 bases: TGTGCCAGCAGCTTGCAACCATTCGGGGACACCATGCCCCACGAGCAGTACTTC. The chain carries TRBV7-9 and TRBJ2-7, with D tentatively TRBD1 (6 bases). There are 18 residues in the CDR3. CDR1 SEHNR and CDR2 FQNEAQ come from the germline V gene (reference sequence). V gave up 3 bases and J gave up 5 bases, with 26 bases separating them.

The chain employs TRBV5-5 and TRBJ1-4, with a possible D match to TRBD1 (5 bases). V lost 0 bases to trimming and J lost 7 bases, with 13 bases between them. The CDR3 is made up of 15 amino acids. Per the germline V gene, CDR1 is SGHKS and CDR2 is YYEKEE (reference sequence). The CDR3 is CASSLAPGQGEKLFF. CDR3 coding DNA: TGTGCCAGCAGCTTGGCCCCGGGGCAAGGTGAAAAACTGTTTTTT.

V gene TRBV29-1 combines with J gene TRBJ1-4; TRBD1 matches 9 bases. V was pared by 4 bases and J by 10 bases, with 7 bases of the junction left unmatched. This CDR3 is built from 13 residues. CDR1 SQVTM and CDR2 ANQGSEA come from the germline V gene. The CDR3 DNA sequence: TGCAGCGTTGTAGGGACAGGGTGGGGAAAACTGTTTTTT. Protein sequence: CSVVGTGWGKLFF.

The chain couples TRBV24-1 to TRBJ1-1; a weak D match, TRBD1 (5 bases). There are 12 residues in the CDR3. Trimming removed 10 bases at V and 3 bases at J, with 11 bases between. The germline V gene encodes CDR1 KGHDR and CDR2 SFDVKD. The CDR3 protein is CATAQGYTEAFF. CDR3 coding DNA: TGTGCCACGGCTCAGGGATACACTGAAGCTTTCTTT.

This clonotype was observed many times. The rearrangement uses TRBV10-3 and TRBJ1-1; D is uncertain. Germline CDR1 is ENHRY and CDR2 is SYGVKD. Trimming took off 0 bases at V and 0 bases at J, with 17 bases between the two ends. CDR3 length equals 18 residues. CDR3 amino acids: CAISESRRNPNMNTEAFF. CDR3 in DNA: TGTGCCATCAGTGAGTCTCGGAGGAACCCTAACATGAACACTGAAGCTTTCTTT.

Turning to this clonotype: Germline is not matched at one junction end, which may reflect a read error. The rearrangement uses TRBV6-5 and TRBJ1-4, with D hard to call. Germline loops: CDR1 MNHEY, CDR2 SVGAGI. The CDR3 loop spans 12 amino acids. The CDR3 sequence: CASSLSSEKLSF. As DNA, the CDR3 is TGTGCCAGCAGTTTATCATCCGAAAAACTGTCTTTT.

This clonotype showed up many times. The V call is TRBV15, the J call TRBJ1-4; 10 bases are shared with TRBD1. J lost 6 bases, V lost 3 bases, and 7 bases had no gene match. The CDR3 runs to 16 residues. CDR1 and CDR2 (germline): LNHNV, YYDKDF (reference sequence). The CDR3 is CATSSRDRGRDEKLFF. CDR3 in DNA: TGTGCCACCAGCAGCCGGGACAGGGGCAGAGATGAAAAACTGTTTTTT.

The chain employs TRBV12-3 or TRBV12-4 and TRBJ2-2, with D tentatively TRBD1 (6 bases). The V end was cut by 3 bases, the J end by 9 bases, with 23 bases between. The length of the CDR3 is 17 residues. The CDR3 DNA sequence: TGTGCCAGCAGTTTTCGATGGGGCAGGGACATCCTCTGGGAGCTGTTTTTT. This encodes CASSFRWGRDILWELFF.

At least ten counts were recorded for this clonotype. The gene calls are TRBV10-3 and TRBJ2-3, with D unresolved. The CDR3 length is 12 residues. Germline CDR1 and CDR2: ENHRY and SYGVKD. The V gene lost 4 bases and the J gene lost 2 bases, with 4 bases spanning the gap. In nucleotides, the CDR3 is TGTGCCATCAGTGCCTCCACAGATACGCAGTATTTT. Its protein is CAISASTDTQYF.

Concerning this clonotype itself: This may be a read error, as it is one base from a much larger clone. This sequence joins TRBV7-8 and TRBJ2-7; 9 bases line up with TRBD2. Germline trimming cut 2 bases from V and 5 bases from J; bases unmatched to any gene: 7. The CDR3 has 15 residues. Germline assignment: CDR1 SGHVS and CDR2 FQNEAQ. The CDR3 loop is CASSLIGGRANEQYF. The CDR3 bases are TGTGCCAGCAGCTTAATCGGCGGGAGGGCTAACGAGCAGTACTTC.

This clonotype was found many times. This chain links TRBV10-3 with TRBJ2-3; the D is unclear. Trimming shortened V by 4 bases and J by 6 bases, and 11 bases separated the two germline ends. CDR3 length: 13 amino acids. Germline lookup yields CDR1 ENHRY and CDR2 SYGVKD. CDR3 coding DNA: TGTGCCATCAGTGGGGAAAGGAGTGATACGCAGTATTTT. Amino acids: CAISGERSDTQYF.

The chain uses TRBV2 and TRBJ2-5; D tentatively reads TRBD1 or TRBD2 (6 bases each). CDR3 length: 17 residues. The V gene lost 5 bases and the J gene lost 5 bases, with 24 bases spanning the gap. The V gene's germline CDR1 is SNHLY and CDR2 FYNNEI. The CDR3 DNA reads TGTGCCAGCAGTCCCCGGGGGACAACGAACACCGGGGAGACCCAGTACTTC. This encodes CASSPRGTTNTGETQYF.

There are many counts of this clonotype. The CDR3 sequence is CASLSRGESSQPQHF. The CDR3 bases are TGTGCCAGTCTGTCACGCGGGGAATCAAGTCAGCCCCAGCATTTT. V gene TRBV19 combines with J gene TRBJ1-5; unclear D gene. The CDR3 is 15 amino acids. Germline values: CDR1 LNHDA, CDR2 SQIVND (reference sequence). V was clipped by 8 bases and J by 6 bases, with 20 bases between them.